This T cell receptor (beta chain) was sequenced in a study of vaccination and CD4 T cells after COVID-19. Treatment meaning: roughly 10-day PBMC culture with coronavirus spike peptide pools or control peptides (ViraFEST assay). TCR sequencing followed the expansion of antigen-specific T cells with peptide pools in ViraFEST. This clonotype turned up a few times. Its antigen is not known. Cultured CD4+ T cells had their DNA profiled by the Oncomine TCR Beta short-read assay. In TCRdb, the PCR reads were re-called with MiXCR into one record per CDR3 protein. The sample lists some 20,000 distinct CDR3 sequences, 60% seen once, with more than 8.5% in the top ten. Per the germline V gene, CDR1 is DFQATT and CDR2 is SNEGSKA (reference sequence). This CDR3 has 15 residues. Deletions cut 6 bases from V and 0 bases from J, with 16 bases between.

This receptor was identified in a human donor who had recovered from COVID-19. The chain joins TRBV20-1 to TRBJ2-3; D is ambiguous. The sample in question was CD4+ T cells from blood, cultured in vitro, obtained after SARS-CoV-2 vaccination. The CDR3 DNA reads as TGCAGTGCCCACCGGGCCCAGATAAGCACAGATACGCAGTATTTT. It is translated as CSAHRAQISTDTQYF.